The clone carrying this T cell receptor beta chain has a handful of counts. Study processing details: Nucleated cell counts were estimated from reference gene primer amplification. Here immunoSEQ multiplex PCR was the method, and the copy in TCRdb shows in-frame clones only, minus some. The V and J calls and clone size are taken from that table; D and trimming were inferred from the DNA. The sample has 50,000 or so clones, 85% to 90% seen once. This record belongs to a study of blood T cell repertoires in COVID-19. Study summary: T cells, B-cell-depleted T cells, or PBMCs provided the cDNA or gDNA that served as material.

Germline loops: CDR1 SNHLY, CDR2 FYNNEI. V trimming: 8 bases; J trimming: 3 bases; junction bases outside the gene matches: 7. The CDR3 extends over 14 amino acids. The receptor was isolated from a human donor in a cohort sampled during active COVID-19. Sequencing was performed on peripheral blood. The chain combines TRBV2 with TRBJ2-5; TRBD2 matches 9 bases. CDR3 nucleotide sequence: TGTGCCAGCCGCGGGGGGGAGATAGAAGAGACCCAGTACTTC. It specifies CASRGGEIEETQYF.